The 14 T cell receptor beta chains below come from one sample, sequenced in a study of cytotoxic CD8 clonotypes in ibrutinib-treated CLL. Measured with immunoSEQ multiplex PCR; TCRdb has only the in-frame clones, and not every one. The repertoire includes 250,000 or so clones, 70% of them detected once, and 15% sits in the top ten. The sample here was PBMCs, taken after 24 months of ibrutinib treatment. These receptor sequences come from a human donor with chronic lymphocytic leukemia.

This chain connects TRBV27 to TRBJ1-5; the match to TRBD1 covers 8 bases. The germline V gene has CDR1 MNHEY and CDR2 SMNVEV (reference sequence). This CDR3 contains 18 residues. V shed 2 bases, J shed 0 bases, and the junction held 9 bases outside the gene matches. CDR3 region: CASSLTGQGTYSNQPQHF. CDR3 bases: TGTGCCAGCAGTTTAACCGGACAGGGAACCTATAGCAATCAGCCCCAGCATTTT.

The chain has TRBV5-1 and TRBJ1-4; TRBD1 might be the D (5 bases). The V end lost 0 bases, the J end lost 7 bases, and 19 bases lay between the germline ends. Germline V lookup: CDR1 SGHRS, CDR2 YFSETQ. This CDR3 comprises 17 residues. CDR3 loop: CASSLASYGQGSEKLFF. The CDR3 DNA sequence: TGCGCCAGCAGCTTGGCCAGTTACGGCCAGGGAAGTGAAAAACTGTTTTTT.

The V call is TRBV19, the J call TRBJ2-7, with 7 bases aligning to TRBD1. The junction had 10 bases not matched to a gene; V was cut back by 5 bases and J by 3 bases. CDR3 length equals 15 residues. Per germline, CDR1 LNHDA and CDR2 SQIVND (reference sequence). For the CDR3, the DNA is TGTGCCAGTAGTCTAATCCGGGACAGCGGCTACGAGCAGTACTTC. It specifies CASSLIRDSGYEQYF.

The genes are TRBV5-1 and TRBJ2-5; no reliable D call. The V gene lost 2 bases and the J gene lost 7 bases, with 12 bases spanning the gap. The CDR3 totals 13 residues. Germline lookup yields CDR1 SGHRS and CDR2 YFSETQ. This CDR3 is CASSLARARTQYF. The CDR3, as DNA: TGCGCCAGCAGCTTAGCCCGGGCGAGGACCCAGTACTTC.

This chain joins TRBV19 and TRBJ2-6; TRBD1 aligns across 9 bases. Trimming at V came to 3 bases and at J to 2 bases, leaving 8 bases not matched to a gene. Germline-derived CDR1 and CDR2 are LNHDA and SQIVND (reference sequence). The CDR3 covers 18 residues. The CDR3: CASSISGTGKAGANVLTF. CDR3 nucleotide sequence: TGTGCCAGTAGTATTTCCGGGACAGGGAAGGCTGGGGCCAACGTCCTGACTTTC.

This chain links TRBV9 with TRBJ1-5; no definite D call. Between the trimmed V and J ends, which lost 3 bases and 3 bases, there was a span of 7 bases. Germline-derived CDR1 and CDR2 are SGDLS and YYNGEE. CDR3 size: 13 residues. CDR3 DNA sequence: TGTGCCAGCAGCGCCCGACCCAATCAGCCCCAGCATTTT. It encodes CASSARPNQPQHF.

V and J are TRBV30 and TRBJ1-4; D ambiguous. CDR1 and CDR2 from the germline V gene are GTSNPN and SVGIG (reference sequence). V was clipped by 0 bases and J by 3 bases, with 11 bases between them. The CDR3 consists of 15 residues. CDR3 in amino acids: CAWSVSAPSNEKLFF. The CDR3 DNA reads as TGTGCCTGGAGTGTTTCGGCTCCGTCTAATGAAAAACTGTTTTTT.

CDR3 residues: CASRPSGATYNEQFF. As DNA, the CDR3 is TGTGCCAGCAGACCCTCAGGGGCCACATACAATGAGCAGTTCTTC. The chain uses TRBV25-1 and TRBJ2-1; a possible D gene is TRBD1 (6 bases). The CDR3 loop spans 15 amino acids. The germline CDR1 and CDR2 sequences are MGHDK and SYGVNS. Trimming pared 6 bases from V and 4 bases from J, leaving 16 bases between.

This sequence joins TRBV7-9 and TRBJ2-1; TRBD2 agrees at 8 bases. Germline V gene data show CDR1 as SEHNR and CDR2 as FQNEAQ (reference sequence). V lost 5 bases to trimming and J lost 6 bases; unmatched junction nucleotides: 18. There are 18 residues in the CDR3. CDR3 nucleotide sequence: TGTGCCAGCAGCCCGCCGGCACTAGCGGAGAGTGGGGCCAATGAGCAGTTCTTC. It yields the protein CASSPPALAESGANEQFF.

J is TRBJ1-4 and V is TRBV28, with D maybe TRBD1 (5 bases). Germline assignment: CDR1 MDHEN and CDR2 SYDVKM. The V end lost 4 bases, the J end lost 0 bases, and 12 bases lay between the germline ends. There are 16 residues in the CDR3. CDR3 loop: CASSSQGGATNEKLFF. In DNA form, the CDR3 reads TGTGCCAGCAGTTCGCAGGGAGGAGCAACTAATGAAAAACTGTTTTTT.

This clone was found a few times. The chain couples TRBV6-5 to TRBJ2-7; no reliable D call. The CDR3 has 12 residues. Germline CDR1 is MNHEY and CDR2 is SVGAGI. With 2 bases removed from V and 5 bases from J, the gap between germline ends came to 7 bases. CDR3 residues: CASSYGWDEQYF. The CDR3 bases are TGTGCCAGCAGTTACGGTTGGGACGAGCAGTACTTC.

This clone was detected only a few times. The chain recombines TRBV29-1 with TRBJ2-7; D remains ambiguous. The V and J ends lost 5 bases and 5 bases respectively, with 10 bases between them. Germline values: CDR1 SQVTM, CDR2 ANQGSEA. This CDR3 comprises 11 residues. The CDR3 nucleotides are TGCAGCGTTCCCCTTGGAGACGAGCAGTACTTC. Translated, it gives CSVPLGDEQYF.

This clone showed up just once. V usage is TRBV7-9 and J usage is TRBJ2-7, with D perhaps being TRBD1 or TRBD2 (5 bases each). This CDR3 comprises 15 residues. CDR1 is SEHNR, CDR2 FQNEAQ, per germline (reference sequence). The V end lost 8 bases, the J end lost 0 bases, and 17 bases lay between the germline ends. The CDR3 sequence is CASSNPLGTSYEQYF. The CDR3 DNA reads as TGTGCCAGCTCGAACCCCCTGGGGACCTCCTACGAGCAGTACTTC.

The chain combines TRBV19 with TRBJ2-7; D might be TRBD2 (5 bases). Per germline, CDR1 LNHDA and CDR2 SQIVND (reference sequence). The germline V and J ends were trimmed by 9 bases and 3 bases, with 18 bases remaining between them. The CDR3 has 14 amino acids. The CDR3 DNA sequence: TGTGCCAGCAGAGGGTCCCTCCCTCTCTACGAGCAGTACTTC. Encoded protein: CASRGSLPLYEQYF.